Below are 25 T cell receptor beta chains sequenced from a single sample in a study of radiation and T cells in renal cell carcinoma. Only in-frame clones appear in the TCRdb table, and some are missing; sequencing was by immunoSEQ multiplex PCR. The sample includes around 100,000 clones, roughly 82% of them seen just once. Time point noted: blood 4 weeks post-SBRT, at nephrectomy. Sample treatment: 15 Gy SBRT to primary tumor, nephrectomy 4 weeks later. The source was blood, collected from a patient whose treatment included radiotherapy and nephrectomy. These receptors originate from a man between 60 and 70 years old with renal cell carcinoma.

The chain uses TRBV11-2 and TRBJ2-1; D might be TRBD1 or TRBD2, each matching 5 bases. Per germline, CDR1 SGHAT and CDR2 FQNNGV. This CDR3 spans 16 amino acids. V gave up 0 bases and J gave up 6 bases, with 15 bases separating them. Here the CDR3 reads CASSLEGRDPPNEQFF. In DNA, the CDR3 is TGTGCCAGCAGCTTAGAAGGACGGGACCCCCCCAATGAGCAGTTCTTC. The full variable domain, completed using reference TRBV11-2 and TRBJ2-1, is EAGVAQSPRYKIIEKRQSVAFWCNPISGHATLYWYQQILGQGPKLLIQFQNNGVVDDSQLPKDRFSAERLKGVDSTLKIQPAKLEDSAVYLCASSLEGRDPPNEQFFGPGTRLTVL.

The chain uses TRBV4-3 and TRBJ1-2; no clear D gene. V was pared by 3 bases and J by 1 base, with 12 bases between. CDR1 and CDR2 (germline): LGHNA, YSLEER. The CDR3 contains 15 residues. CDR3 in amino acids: CASSQRLSGNYGYTF. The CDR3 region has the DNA TGCGCCAGCAGCCAGCGACTGTCGGGTAACTATGGCTACACCTTC.

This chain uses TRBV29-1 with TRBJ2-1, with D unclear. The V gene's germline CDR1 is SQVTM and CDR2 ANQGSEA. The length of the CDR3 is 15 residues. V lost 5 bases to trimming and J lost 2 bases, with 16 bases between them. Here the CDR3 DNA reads TGCAGCGTTACCGCATCCTCTGGGGCCTACAATGAGCAGTTCTTC. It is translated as CSVTASSGAYNEQFF.

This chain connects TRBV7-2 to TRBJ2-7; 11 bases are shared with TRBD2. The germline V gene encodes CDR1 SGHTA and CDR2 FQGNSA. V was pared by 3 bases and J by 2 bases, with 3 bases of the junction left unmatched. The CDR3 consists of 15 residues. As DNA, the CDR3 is TGTGCCAGCAGCTTCGGGACTAGCGGTACCTACGAGCAGTACTTC. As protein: CASSFGTSGTYEQYF.

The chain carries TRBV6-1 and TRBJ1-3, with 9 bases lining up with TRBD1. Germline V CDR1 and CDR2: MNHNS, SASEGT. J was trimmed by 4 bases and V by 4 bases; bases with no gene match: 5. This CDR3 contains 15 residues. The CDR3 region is CASSATGGEGNTIYF. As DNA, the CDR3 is TGTGCCAGCAGTGCTACAGGGGGCGAGGGAAACACCATATATTTT.

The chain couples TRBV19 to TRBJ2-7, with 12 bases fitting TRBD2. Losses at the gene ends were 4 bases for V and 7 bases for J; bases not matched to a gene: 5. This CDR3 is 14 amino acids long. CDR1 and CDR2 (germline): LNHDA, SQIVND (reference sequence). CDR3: CASSTPGLAGEQYF. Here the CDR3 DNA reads TGTGCCAGTAGTACTCCGGGACTAGCGGGTGAGCAGTACTTC.

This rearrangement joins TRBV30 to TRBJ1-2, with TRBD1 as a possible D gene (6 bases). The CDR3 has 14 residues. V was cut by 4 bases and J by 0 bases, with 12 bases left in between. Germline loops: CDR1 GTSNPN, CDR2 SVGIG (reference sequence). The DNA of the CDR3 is TGTGCCTGGAATTTGGGGGGCGCTAACTATGGCTACACCTTC. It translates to CAWNLGGANYGYTF.

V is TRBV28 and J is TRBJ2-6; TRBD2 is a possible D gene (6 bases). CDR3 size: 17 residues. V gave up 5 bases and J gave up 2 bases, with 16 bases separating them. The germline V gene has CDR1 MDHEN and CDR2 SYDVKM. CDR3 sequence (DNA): TGTGCCAGCAGTCCAATCTGGGGGGACCCTGGGGCCAACGTCCTGACTTTC. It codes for CASSPIWGDPGANVLTF.

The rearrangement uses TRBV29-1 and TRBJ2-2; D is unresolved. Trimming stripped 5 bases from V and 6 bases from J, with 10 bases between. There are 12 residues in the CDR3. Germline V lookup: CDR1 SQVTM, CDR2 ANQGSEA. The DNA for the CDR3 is TGCAGCGTTCGGGCGACGGCCGGGGAGCTGTTTTTT. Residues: CSVRATAGELFF.

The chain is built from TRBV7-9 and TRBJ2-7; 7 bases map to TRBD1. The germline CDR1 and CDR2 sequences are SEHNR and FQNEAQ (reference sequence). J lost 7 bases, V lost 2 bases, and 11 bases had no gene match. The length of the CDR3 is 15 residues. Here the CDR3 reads CASSLLRQGEREQYF. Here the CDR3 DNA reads TGTGCCAGCAGCTTACTCCGGCAGGGGGAAAGGGAGCAGTACTTC.

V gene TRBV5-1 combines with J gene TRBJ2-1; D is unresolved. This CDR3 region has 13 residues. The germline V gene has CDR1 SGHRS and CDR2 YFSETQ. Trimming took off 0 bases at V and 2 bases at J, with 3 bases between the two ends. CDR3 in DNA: TGCGCCAGCAGCTTGGACGCCTACAATGAGCAGTTCTTC. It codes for CASSLDAYNEQFF.

The CDR3, as DNA: TGTGCCAGCAGTTACTCAAGGGTGGAGTACGAGCAGTACTTC. It yields the protein CASSYSRVEYEQYF. This sequence joins TRBV6-5 and TRBJ2-7; no clear D. V was shortened by 0 bases and J by 4 bases, with 10 bases between the two germline ends. This CDR3 is built from 14 residues. CDR1 MNHEY and CDR2 SVGAGI come from the germline V gene.

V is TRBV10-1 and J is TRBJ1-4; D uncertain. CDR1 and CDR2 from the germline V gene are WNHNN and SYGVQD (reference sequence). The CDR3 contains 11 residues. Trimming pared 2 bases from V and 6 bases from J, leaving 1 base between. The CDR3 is CASSEDEKLFF. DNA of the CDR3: TGCGCCAGCAGTGAGGATGAAAAACTGTTTTTT.

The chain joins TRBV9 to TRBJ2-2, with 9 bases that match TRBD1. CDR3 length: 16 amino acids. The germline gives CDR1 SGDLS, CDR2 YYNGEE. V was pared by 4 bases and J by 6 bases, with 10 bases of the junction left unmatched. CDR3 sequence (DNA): TGTGCCAGCAGCCCAACGGGACAGGGTGACTCCGGGGAGCTGTTTTTT. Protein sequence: CASSPTGQGDSGELFF.

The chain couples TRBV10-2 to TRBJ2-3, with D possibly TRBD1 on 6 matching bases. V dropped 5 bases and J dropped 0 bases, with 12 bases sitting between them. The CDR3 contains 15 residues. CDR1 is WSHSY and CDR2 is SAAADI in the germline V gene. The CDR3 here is CASSSRGTSTDTQYF. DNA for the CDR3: TGCGCCAGCAGTTCCAGGGGCACTAGCACAGATACGCAGTATTTT.

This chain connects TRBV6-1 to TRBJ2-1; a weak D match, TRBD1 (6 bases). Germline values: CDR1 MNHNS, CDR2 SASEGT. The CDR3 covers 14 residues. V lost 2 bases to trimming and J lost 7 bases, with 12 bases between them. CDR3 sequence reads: CASSEQDRYNEQFF. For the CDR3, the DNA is TGTGCCAGCAGTGAACAGGACAGATATAATGAGCAGTTCTTC.

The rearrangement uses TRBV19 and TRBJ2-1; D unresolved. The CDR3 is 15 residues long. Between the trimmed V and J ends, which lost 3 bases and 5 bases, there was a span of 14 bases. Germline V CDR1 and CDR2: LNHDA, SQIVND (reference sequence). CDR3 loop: CASSMVFNRNNEQFF. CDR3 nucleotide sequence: TGTGCCAGTAGTATGGTCTTCAACAGAAACAATGAGCAGTTCTTC.

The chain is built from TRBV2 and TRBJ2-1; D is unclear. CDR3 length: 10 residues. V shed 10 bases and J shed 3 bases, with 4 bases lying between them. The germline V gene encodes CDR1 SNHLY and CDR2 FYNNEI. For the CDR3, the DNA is TGTGCCACTAGCTACAATGAGCAGTTCTTC. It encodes CATSYNEQFF.

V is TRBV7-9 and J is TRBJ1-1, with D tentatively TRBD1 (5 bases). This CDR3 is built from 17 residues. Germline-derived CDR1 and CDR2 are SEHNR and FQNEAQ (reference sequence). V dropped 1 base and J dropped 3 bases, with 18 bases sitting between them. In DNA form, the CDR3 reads TGTGCCAGCAGCTTAGTCGTACGAGGAGGAGGGGACACTGAAGCTTTCTTT. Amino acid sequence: CASSLVVRGGGDTEAFF.

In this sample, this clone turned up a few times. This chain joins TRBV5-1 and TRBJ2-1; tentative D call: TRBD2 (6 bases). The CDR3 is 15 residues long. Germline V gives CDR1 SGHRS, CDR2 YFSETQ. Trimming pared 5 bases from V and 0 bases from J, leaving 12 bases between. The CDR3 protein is CASRVGLSSYNEQFF. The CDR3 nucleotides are TGCGCCAGCAGAGTGGGACTGAGCTCCTACAATGAGCAGTTCTTC.

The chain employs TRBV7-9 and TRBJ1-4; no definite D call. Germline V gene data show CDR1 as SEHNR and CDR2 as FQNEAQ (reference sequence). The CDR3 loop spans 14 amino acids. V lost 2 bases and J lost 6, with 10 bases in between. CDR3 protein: CASSLSPQDEKLFF. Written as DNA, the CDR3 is TGTGCCAGCAGCTTATCCCCCCAAGATGAAAAACTGTTTTTT.

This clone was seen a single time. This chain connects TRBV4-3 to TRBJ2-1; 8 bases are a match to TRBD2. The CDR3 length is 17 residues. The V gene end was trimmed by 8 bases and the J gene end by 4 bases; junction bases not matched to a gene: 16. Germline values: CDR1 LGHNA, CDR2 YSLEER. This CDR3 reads CASAAGGWGLGYNEQFF. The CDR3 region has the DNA TGCGCCAGCGCGGCGGGAGGATGGGGCCTAGGATACAATGAGCAGTTCTTC.

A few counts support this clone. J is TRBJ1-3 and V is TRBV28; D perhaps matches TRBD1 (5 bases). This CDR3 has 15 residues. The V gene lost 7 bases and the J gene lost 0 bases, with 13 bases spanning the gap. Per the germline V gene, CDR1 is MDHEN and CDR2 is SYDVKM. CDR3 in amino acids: CASIVPGLSGNTIYF. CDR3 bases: TGTGCCAGCATCGTCCCGGGACTCTCTGGAAACACCATATATTTT.

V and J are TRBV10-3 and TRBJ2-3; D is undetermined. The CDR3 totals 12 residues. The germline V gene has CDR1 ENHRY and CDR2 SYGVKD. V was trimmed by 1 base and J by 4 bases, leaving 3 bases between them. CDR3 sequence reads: CAISEWADTQYF. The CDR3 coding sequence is TGTGCCATCAGTGAGTGGGCAGATACGCAGTATTTT.

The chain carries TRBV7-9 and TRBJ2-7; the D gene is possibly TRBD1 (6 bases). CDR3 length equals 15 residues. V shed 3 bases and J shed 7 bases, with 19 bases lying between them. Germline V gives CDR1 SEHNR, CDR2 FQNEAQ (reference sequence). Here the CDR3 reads CASSLGAADGREQYF. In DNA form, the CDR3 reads TGTGCCAGCAGCTTGGGGGCCGCAGACGGACGGGAGCAGTACTTC.